Each of the 32 T cell receptor beta chains below was sequenced from the same sample in a study of T cell repertoires in cytomegalovirus infection (dated by TCRdb to between 2018 and 2020). The sample's treatment or condition label is to be understood as: in vitro stimulation with specific CMV peptide epitopes to enrich CMV-specific T cells. Instrument used: Illumina HiSeq 1500. Using fastp at Q25 and MiXCR, TCRdb reprocessed the public reads and kept productive beta chains. Each record represents a unique CDR3 protein, reported with the most common genes and DNA among its rows. The sample contains roughly 280,000 distinct CDR3 sequences, 22% of them found a single time. The ten largest clones add up to about 21% of the sample. Their target antigens are unknown. The sample was cultured PBMCs, taken from culture after CMV antigen stimulation. The origin of the receptors is a human donor in good health (CMV status not recorded). Some clones in this sample may be carry-over from other donors' samples.

The rearrangement uses TRBV2 and TRBJ2-7; 10 bases are a match to TRBD2. CDR3 length: 16 residues. CDR1 and CDR2 (germline): SNHLY, FYNNEI. With V trimmed by 2 bases and J by 2 bases, 6 bases remained unmatched. The CDR3 region is CASSESPTSGAYEQYV. In DNA form, the CDR3 reads TGTGCCAGCAGTGAATCGCCTACTAGCGGGGCCTACGAGCAGTACGTC.

This clonotype was seen only a few times. The V gene is TRBV18, the J gene TRBJ1-1; no firm D call. This CDR3 is 11 amino acids long. Trimming shortened V by 4 bases and J by 8 bases, and 8 bases separated the two germline ends. In germline, CDR1 is KGHSH, CDR2 LQKENI. The chain's CDR3 is CASSRLGEAFF. The CDR3 bases are TGTGCCAGCTCACGCCTGGGGGAAGCTTTCTTT.

This chain links TRBV10-3 with TRBJ2-2; 7 bases line up with TRBD1. The CDR3 loop spans 18 amino acids. Germline CDR1 ENHRY, CDR2 SYGVKD. The J segment lost 4 bases and the V segment lost 6 bases, leaving 17 bases of the junction unmatched. The CDR3 DNA is TGTGCCATCAGAGGAGACGGACAGGACCAGTCAGGCACCGGGGAGCTGTTTTTT. It yields the protein CAIRGDGQDQSGTGELFF.

The chain carries TRBV27 and TRBJ2-7; D might be TRBD2 (6 bases). With 5 bases removed from V and 7 bases from J, the gap between germline ends came to 18 bases. The CDR3 spans 14 residues. Germline values: CDR1 MNHEY, CDR2 SMNVEV (reference sequence). CDR3 residues: CASSLIGGANEQYV. The CDR3 region has the DNA TGTGCCAGCAGTCTGATCGGGGGAGCTAATGAGCAGTACGTC.

In its sample, this clonotype was seen many times. One junction end does not reproduce the germline sequence, and a read error may be involved. The chain recombines TRBV4-1 with TRBJ1-1; 7 nucleotides align to TRBD1. CDR1 and CDR2 from the germline V gene are MGHRA and YSYEKL. This CDR3 has 13 residues. The CDR3 sequence: CASSQGGNTEAFF. The CDR3 DNA is TGTGCCAGCAGCCAGGGGGGGAACACTGAAGCTTTCTTT.

The J gene is TRBJ1-2, the V gene TRBV6-5; D is undetermined. With 0 bases removed from V and 4 bases from J, the gap between germline ends came to 6 bases. In germline, CDR1 is MNHEY, CDR2 SVGAGI. CDR3 size: 13 residues. As DNA, the CDR3 is TGTGCCAGCAGTTACTCGGAGGGCTATGGCTACACCTTC. Translating gives CASSYSEGYGYTF.

J is TRBJ1-2 and V is TRBV6-5; 9 bases map to TRBD1. The junction had 12 bases not matched to a gene; V was cut back by 3 bases and J by 4 bases. CDR1 is MNHEY and CDR2 is SVGAGI in the germline V gene. The length of the CDR3 is 17 residues. The CDR3 region has the DNA TGTGCCAGCAGTTATCAGGGGCGGGGACAGGGATTCTATGGCTACACCTTC. Residues: CASSYQGRGQGFYGYTF.

The chain uses TRBV4-2 and TRBJ2-1; 10 nucleotides agree with TRBD1. This CDR3 is 15 amino acids long. Germline-derived CDR1 and CDR2 are LGHNA and YNFKEQ. V trimming: 4 bases; J trimming: 9 bases; junction bases outside the gene matches: 9. CDR3 sequence: CASSLGTGDTIEQFF. CDR3 DNA: TGTGCCAGCAGCCTCGGGACAGGGGATACGATTGAGCAGTTCTTC.

This clonotype was observed a few times. This chain connects TRBV10-1 to TRBJ2-1, with 7 nucleotides matching TRBD2. CDR3 length: 14 amino acids. Germline CDR1 WNHNN, CDR2 SYGVQD (reference sequence). V shed 6 bases and J 0 bases; nucleotides not matched to a gene: 2. The CDR3 here is CASRTSDSYNEQFF. The CDR3 DNA sequence: TGCGCCAGCAGAACTAGCGACTCCTACAATGAGCAGTTCTTC.

The V call is TRBV6-2 or TRBV6-3, the J call TRBJ2-3, with D maybe TRBD2 (5 bases). The CDR3 has 15 amino acids. Germline assignment: CDR1 MNHEY and CDR2 SVGEGT. The ends were cut back, 6 bases at V and 2 bases at J, with 15 bases in the middle. DNA for the CDR3: TGTGCCAGCAGCGCCCGGACTTTCTACACAGATACGCAGTATTTT. Protein: CASSARTFYTDTQYF.

This clonotype was observed a handful of times. The chain links TRBV19 to TRBJ1-2; 10 bases are shared with TRBD1. The CDR3 has 16 amino acids. The germline CDR1 and CDR2 sequences are LNHDA and SQIVND (reference sequence). V gave up 1 base and J gave up 6 bases; unmatched junction bases: 8. The DNA of the CDR3 is TGTGCCAGTAGTATAGGACAGGGGGCGTATTCCGATGGCTACACCTTC. The encoded protein is CASSIGQGAYSDGYTF.

This clonotype was recorded many times. The V and J genes are TRBV7-2 and TRBJ2-7, with no clear D. CDR3 size: 13 residues. Germline V gene data show CDR1 as SGHTA and CDR2 as FQGNSA. Trimming took off 4 bases at V and 3 bases at J, with 10 bases between the two ends. The CDR3 DNA reads TGTGCCAGCAGCTCCGCTACTGGCTACGAGCAGTACGTC. This codes for CASSSATGYEQYV.

This clonotype was seen more than once but under ten times. This rearrangement joins TRBV7-2 to TRBJ2-6; TRBD1 might be the D (5 bases). Looked up from germline, CDR1 is SGHTA and CDR2 is FQGNSA. V lost 2 bases, J lost 1 base, and 15 bases lay in between. CDR3 length: 18 amino acids. The CDR3 sequence: CASSLWQGPQSGANVLTF. The CDR3 region has the DNA TGTGCCAGCAGCTTATGGCAGGGCCCCCAATCTGGGGCCAACGTCCTGACTTTC.

V gene TRBV20-1 combines with J gene TRBJ1-1; a possible D gene is TRBD1 (6 bases). This CDR3 spans 15 amino acids. CDR1 DFQATT and CDR2 SNEGSKA come from the germline V gene (reference sequence). V shed 5 bases and J shed 5 bases, with 21 bases lying between them. As DNA, the CDR3 is TGCAGTGCTGTTTCAGGGGTCCCTCGGAGGACTGAAGCTTTCTTT. This codes for CSAVSGVPRRTEAFF.

The CDR3 DNA is TGCAGTGCTAGCCCGGGACAGGGCCCCCGCTATGGCTACACCTTC. Its protein is CSASPGQGPRYGYTF. V gene TRBV20-1 combines with J gene TRBJ1-2, with TRBD1 matching over 9 bases. V lost 3 bases to trimming and J lost 4 bases; unmatched junction nucleotides: 9. Looked up from germline, CDR1 is DFQATT and CDR2 is SNEGSKA (reference sequence). The CDR3 loop spans 15 amino acids.

This clonotype was counted only a few times. The chain combines TRBV12-3 or TRBV12-4 with TRBJ2-3; D not resolved. The CDR3 consists of 15 residues. V was trimmed by 6 bases and J by 1 base, leaving 14 bases between them. CDR3 DNA sequence: TGTGCCAGCAGGCCCCTCTTGGCGGGCACAGATACGCAGTATTTT. This encodes CASRPLLAGTDTQYF.

This clonotype was counted only a few times. The chain joins TRBV12-3 or TRBV12-4 to TRBJ1-2, with TRBD1 matching 12 bases. This CDR3 has 14 residues. Trimming cost V 2 bases and J 8 bases; bases outside gene matches: 3. The CDR3 coding sequence is TGTGCCAGCAGTTTACTCGGGACAGGGGGCGGCTACACCTTC. This gives the protein CASSLLGTGGGYTF.

At least ten counts were recorded for this clonotype. This sequence joins TRBV12-3 or TRBV12-4 and TRBJ1-1; TRBD1 is a possible D gene (5 bases). The CDR3 sequence is 14 residues long. Deletions cut 3 bases from V and 6 bases from J, with 14 bases between. CDR3 sequence: CASSLSRGSAEAFF. The CDR3 coding sequence is TGTGCCAGCAGTTTGAGTCGGGGGAGTGCTGAAGCTTTCTTT.

This chain links TRBV24-1 with TRBJ2-3; TRBD2 matches at 10 bases. The germline V gene has CDR1 KGHDR and CDR2 SFDVKD. The length of the CDR3 is 18 residues. V was pared by 7 bases and J by 1 base, with 13 bases of the junction left unmatched. As DNA, the CDR3 is TGTGCCACCAGGGCCACCGACTACCTAGCGGGAGGCACAGATACGCAGTATTTT. Translating it yields CATRATDYLAGGTDTQYF.

The chain couples TRBV10-3 to TRBJ2-5; D might be TRBD1 (6 bases). The CDR3 runs to 14 residues. Trimming removed 0 bases from V and 2 bases from J, with 7 bases in between. Germline loops: CDR1 ENHRY, CDR2 SYGVKD. In nucleotides, the CDR3 is TGTGCCATCAGTGAGTCCGGGACACAAGAGACCCAGTACTTC. Its translation is CAISESGTQETQYF.

This sequence joins TRBV7-9 and TRBJ2-2; no definite D call. The CDR3 runs to 11 residues. V lost 8 bases, J lost 8 bases, and 9 bases lay in between. In germline, CDR1 is SEHNR, CDR2 FQNEAQ (reference sequence). DNA for the CDR3: TGTGCCAGCGGCCTGCAGGGGGAGCTGTTTTTT. It encodes CASGLQGELFF.

The chain recombines TRBV15 with TRBJ2-3; TRBD1 might be the D (5 bases). With 4 bases removed from V and 2 bases from J, the gap between germline ends came to 10 bases. The germline V gene has CDR1 LNHNV and CDR2 YYDKDF (reference sequence). This CDR3 has 14 residues. CDR3 protein: CATSTDTFTDTQYF. CDR3 bases: TGTGCCACCAGCACGGACACATTCACAGATACGCAGTATTTT.

This clonotype was observed at least ten times. This rearrangement joins TRBV11-2 to TRBJ2-3; 7 nucleotides agree with TRBD1. The CDR3 extends over 16 amino acids. V lost 5 bases, J lost 4 bases, and 12 bases stayed unmatched. Germline CDR1 reads SGHAT; CDR2 reads FQNNGV. The CDR3 protein is CASSPGLQGNADTQYF. In nucleotides, the CDR3 is TGTGCCAGCAGCCCGGGATTACAGGGGAATGCAGATACGCAGTATTTT.

This clonotype was counted only a few times. The V call is TRBV7-9, the J call TRBJ2-4, with D possibly TRBD2 on 6 matching bases. Trimming removed 5 bases from V and 5 bases from J, with 19 bases in between. CDR3 size: 16 residues. The germline V gene has CDR1 SEHNR and CDR2 FQNEAQ (reference sequence). The CDR3 DNA sequence: TGTGCCAGCAGCCCTACGCTCAGGGAGGATGAAAACATTCAGTACTTC. Its translation: CASSPTLREDENIQYF. Using reference TRBV7-9 and TRBJ2-4 for the parts outside the CDR3, the full variable domain is DTGVSQNPRHKITKRGQNVTFRCDPISEHNRLYWYRQTLGQGPEFLTYFQNEAQLEKSRLLSDRFSAERPKGSFSTLEIQRTEQGDSAMYLCASSPTLREDENIQYFGAGTRLSVL.

This clonotype occurred a few times. The J gene is TRBJ2-7, the V gene TRBV28; D is unresolved. The CDR3 sequence is 14 residues long. CDR1 is MDHEN and CDR2 is SYDVKM in the germline V gene. Trimming shortened V by 5 bases and J by 3 bases, and 14 bases separated the two germline ends. CDR3 in amino acids: CASSPPGHNYEQYV. The CDR3 coding sequence is TGTGCCAGCAGTCCCCCCGGTCACAACTACGAGCAGTACGTC.

The sample holds many counts of this clonotype. The chain combines TRBV7-8 with TRBJ1-5; possibly TRBD1 for D (6 bases). Germline CDR1 and CDR2: SGHVS and FQNEAQ. The CDR3 consists of 16 residues. The V gene lost 0 bases and the J gene lost 6 bases, with 15 bases spanning the gap. The CDR3 here is CASSLASAGDPQPQHF. In DNA, the CDR3 is TGTGCCAGCAGCTTAGCGAGTGCAGGGGACCCTCAGCCCCAGCATTTT. The full variable domain, its missing parts supplied by reference TRBV7-8 and TRBJ1-5, is GAGVSQSPRYKVAKRGQDVALRCDPISGHVSLFWYQQALGQGPEFLTYFQNEAQLDKSGLPSDRFFAERPEGSVSTLKIQRTQQEDSAVYLCASSLASAGDPQPQHFGDGTRLSIL.

The chain links TRBV2 to TRBJ1-5; D gene uncertain. V dropped 7 bases and J dropped 4 bases, with 14 bases sitting between them. CDR1 is SNHLY, CDR2 FYNNEI, per germline. The CDR3 loop spans 14 amino acids. CDR3 protein: CASKVRQANQPQHF. In nucleotides, the CDR3 is TGTGCCAGCAAAGTTCGGCAGGCGAATCAGCCCCAGCATTTT.

Only a few counts were recorded for this clonotype. The chain links TRBV4-3 to TRBJ1-5, with 8 bases aligning to TRBD1. Germline V CDR1 and CDR2: LGHNA, YSLEER. The CDR3 has 15 amino acids. J lost 6 bases, V lost 2 bases, and 6 bases had no gene match. This CDR3 is CASSQPQGASQPQHF. CDR3 nucleotide sequence: TGCGCCAGCAGCCAACCTCAGGGGGCAAGTCAGCCCCAGCATTTT.

The V gene is TRBV27, the J gene TRBJ2-1, with 7 nucleotides matching TRBD1. The germline V gene has CDR1 MNHEY and CDR2 SMNVEV (reference sequence). CDR3 length equals 12 residues. Trimming removed 5 bases from V and 10 bases from J; junction bases left unmatched: 5. The CDR3 nucleotides read TGTGCCAGCAGTCCCCAGGGACAGGAGCAGTTCTTC. Encoded protein: CASSPQGQEQFF.

This clonotype was counted only a few times. V gene TRBV6-2 or TRBV6-3 combines with J gene TRBJ2-1, with 13 bases fitting TRBD2. The CDR3 totals 18 residues. Germline V CDR1 and CDR2: MNHEY, SVGEGT. The V gene end was trimmed by 8 bases and the J gene end by 0 bases; junction bases not matched to a gene: 10. CDR3 DNA sequence: TGTGCCAGCTTGCCCGGACTAGCGGGAGCCATCTCCTACAATGAGCAGTTCTTC. Translation: CASLPGLAGAISYNEQFF.

The gene calls are TRBV15 and TRBJ2-7; TRBD1 matches 8 bases. After removal of 0 bases from V and 5 bases from J, the junction contained 9 bases not matched to a gene. From germline, CDR1 is LNHNV and CDR2 YYDKDF (reference sequence). The CDR3 loop spans 16 amino acids. CDR3 coding DNA: TGTGCCACCAGCAGAGAAGCGGACAGGGTTGCGAACGAGCAGTACTTC. Amino acids: CATSREADRVANEQYF.

In its sample, this clonotype was seen a few times. The chain couples TRBV4-1 to TRBJ1-2, with TRBD1 as a possible D gene (6 bases). Trimming took 2 bases from V and 4 from J, leaving 17 bases between them. Germline loops: CDR1 MGHRA, CDR2 YSYEKL. This CDR3 has 16 amino acids. This CDR3 is CASSQPGALSGYGYTF. CDR3 in DNA: TGCGCCAGCAGCCAACCAGGGGCATTGAGTGGCTATGGCTACACCTTC.